These 24 T cell receptor beta chains originate from one sample sequenced in a study of CD8+CD57+ T cells in acquired aplastic anemia. Genomic DNA provided the template from which TCR beta VDJ and CDR3 profiles were obtained. TCRdb re-derived calls from the reads in MiXCR, one entry per CDR3 protein. The sample includes under 200,000 distinct CDR3 sequences, around half seen only once; the top ten take 25% to 40%. The authors sequenced patients whose flow cytometry had shown CD8+CD57+ cell expansion. Source material: sorted CD4+, CD8+, or CD8+CD57+ T cells (not recorded which) from PBMCs. Receptors were obtained from a human donor with aplastic anemia.

The chain carries TRBV6-1 and TRBJ2-7; 7 bases line up with TRBD1. J lost 1 base, V lost 6 bases, and 3 bases had no gene match. The CDR3 contains 13 residues. Germline V gene sequence: CDR1 MNHNS, CDR2 SASEGT. Here the CDR3 reads CASRRQGSYEQYF. The CDR3 DNA reads as TGTGCCAGCAGACGACAGGGATCCTACGAGCAGTACTTC.

The V call is TRBV24-1, the J call TRBJ2-3; tentative D call: TRBD2 (5 bases). The CDR3 runs 14 residues. The V gene's germline CDR1 is KGHDR and CDR2 SFDVKD. Trimming left V 4 bases short and J 4 bases short, with 11 bases between. The DNA for the CDR3 is TGTGCCACCAGTGACGTGAGAGGGTCAGATACGCAGTATTTT. It encodes CATSDVRGSDTQYF.

To note about this clonotype: A much larger clone lies a single base off, so this may be a read error. V usage is TRBV5-1 and J usage is TRBJ2-3; TRBD1 is a possible D gene (5 bases). Trimming removed 4 bases at V and 3 bases at J, with 24 bases between. The germline CDR1 and CDR2 sequences are SGHRS and YFSETQ. CDR3 length equals 18 residues. CDR3 sequence: CASSAGRGAIAPTDTQYF. The CDR3 DNA sequence: TGCGCCAGCAGCGCCGGCCGTGGGGCGATCGCCCCAACAGATACGCAGTATTTT.

The chain joins TRBV7-8 to TRBJ2-3; D is possibly TRBD1 or TRBD2 (5 bases each). The CDR3 extends over 14 amino acids. Trimming removed 4 bases from V and 6 bases from J, with 14 bases in between. The germline CDR1 and CDR2 sequences are SGHVS and FQNEAQ. CDR3 DNA sequence: TGTGCCAGCAGCTCCGGGACGCGCCAGGATACGCAGTATTTT. Translated, it gives CASSSGTRQDTQYF.

The sample holds a few counts of this clonotype. The genes are TRBV7-2 and TRBJ1-5; no clear D gene. CDR3 length: 12 residues. CDR1 is SGHTA, CDR2 FQGNSA, per germline. Deletions cut 1 base from V and 5 bases from J, with 3 bases between. This CDR3 is CASSLGYQPQHF. CDR3 in DNA: TGTGCCAGCAGCTTAGGATATCAGCCCCAGCATTTT.

This chain uses TRBV11-2 with TRBJ2-2, with D perhaps TRBD1 or TRBD2 (9 bases each). Trimming shortened V by 0 bases and J by 0 bases, and 23 bases separated the two germline ends. The length of the CDR3 is 21 residues. Germline CDR1 and CDR2: SGHAT and FQNNGV. This CDR3 reads CASSLDRPLAGQGANTGELFF. In DNA, the CDR3 is TGTGCCAGCAGCTTAGATCGTCCGCTAGCGGGACAGGGTGCGAACACCGGGGAGCTGTTTTTT.

This clonotype was found a few times. The missing conserved phenylalanine or tryptophan at the end of this CDR3 makes a read error likely. In nucleotides, the CDR3 is TGTGCCACCAGTGGTATGGACGCTGAAGCTTTCTCT. Translation: CATSGMDAEAFS. V and J are TRBV24-1 and TRBJ1-1; D unclear. This CDR3 is built from 12 residues. Trimming stripped 5 bases from V and 6 bases from J, with 9 bases between. Germline values: CDR1 KGHDR, CDR2 SFDVKD.

A few counts support this clonotype. Here the CDR3 DNA reads TGTGCCAGTAGAACCGCCGGGACAGGGTACTACGAGCAGTACTTC. This encodes CASRTAGTGYYEQYF. The chain carries TRBV19 and TRBJ2-7; 9 bases line up with TRBD1. Trimming took 6 bases from V and 3 from J; bases not matched to a gene: 9. Germline V gene data show CDR1 as LNHDA and CDR2 as SQIVND (reference sequence). The CDR3 length is 15 residues.

The chain recombines TRBV20-1 with TRBJ2-3, with D possibly TRBD2 on 5 matching bases. The CDR3 sequence is 14 residues long. Per germline, CDR1 DFQATT and CDR2 SNEGSKA (reference sequence). Trimming removed 6 bases at V and 8 bases at J, with 21 bases between. For the CDR3, the DNA is TGCAGTGCCCCATCCGGGATGGGCTTCGGTACGCAGTATTTT. Translated, it gives CSAPSGMGFGTQYF.

The rearrangement joins TRBV29-1 to TRBJ1-1; tentatively, D is TRBD1 (5 bases). This CDR3 comprises 13 residues. The V and J ends lost 4 bases and 5 bases respectively, with 14 bases between them. Germline V CDR1 and CDR2: SQVTM, ANQGSEA. CDR3 sequence reads: CSVVVRAGTEAFF. The CDR3 DNA reads as TGCAGCGTTGTGGTCAGGGCGGGGACTGAAGCTTTCTTT.

In its sample, this clonotype was seen a few times. This chain connects TRBV20-1 to TRBJ2-1; D remains unclear. This CDR3 is built from 13 residues. V gave up 5 bases and J gave up 3 bases, with 11 bases separating them. Germline V CDR1 and CDR2: DFQATT, SNEGSKA (reference sequence). Here the CDR3 DNA reads TGCAGTGCTGTGCTGGCCGGCTACAATGAGCAGTTCTTC. This codes for CSAVLAGYNEQFF.

The V call is TRBV20-1, the J call TRBJ2-2; TRBD2 matches at 7 bases. Germline V gene data show CDR1 as DFQATT and CDR2 as SNEGSKA (reference sequence). V was pared by 0 bases and J by 1 base, with 5 bases of the junction left unmatched. CDR3 length: 16 amino acids. DNA of the CDR3: TGCAGTGCTAGAGATGTTGGCGGGAGGAACACCGGGGAGCTGTTTTTT. Its protein product is CSARDVGGRNTGELFF.

This clonotype was recorded a few times. This sequence joins TRBV10-3 and TRBJ2-5; D tentatively fits TRBD1 or TRBD2 (5 bases each). The germline gives CDR1 ENHRY, CDR2 SYGVKD. There are 16 residues in the CDR3. V was trimmed by 0 bases and J by 2 bases, leaving 13 bases between them. CDR3 sequence (DNA): TGTGCCATCAGTGAGTCGACGGGACGGTCGCAAGAGACCCAGTACTTC. Translation: CAISESTGRSQETQYF.

The rearrangement links TRBV10-3 to TRBJ2-1; D is uncertain. In germline, CDR1 is ENHRY, CDR2 SYGVKD. This CDR3 spans 13 amino acids. Trimming pared 9 bases from V and 2 bases from J, leaving 11 bases between. CDR3 in amino acids: CAIGPPPYNEQFF. In nucleotides, the CDR3 is TGTGCCATTGGACCCCCACCCTACAATGAGCAGTTCTTC.

Points on this clonotype: An end of the junction does not agree with germline; a read error may underlie this. The rearrangement links TRBV5-6 to TRBJ2-3; 11 bases fit TRBD1. This CDR3 is built from 15 residues. Per the germline V gene, CDR1 is SGHDT and CDR2 is YYEEEE. CDR3 protein: CASSLGTGGSDTQYF. The CDR3 nucleotides are TGTGCCAGCAGCTTGGGGACAGGGGGCTCAGACACGCAGTATTTT.

The chain links TRBV6-2 or TRBV6-3 to TRBJ2-7; D gene ambiguous. Trimming took 2 bases from V and 2 from J, leaving 7 bases between them. This CDR3 comprises 13 residues. Germline V gene data show CDR1 as MNHEY and CDR2 as SVGEGT. The CDR3 sequence is CASSYSLTYEQYF. CDR3 coding DNA: TGTGCCAGCAGTTACAGTCTTACCTACGAGCAGTACTTC.

J is TRBJ1-5 and V is TRBV7-3; D ambiguous. Germline values: CDR1 SGHTA, CDR2 FQGTGA. The CDR3 totals 15 residues. The V and J ends lost 2 bases and 4 bases respectively, with 12 bases between them. CDR3: CASSLLGGDNQPQHF. CDR3 coding DNA: TGTGCCAGCAGCTTATTGGGCGGTGATAATCAGCCCCAGCATTTT.

Note on this clonotype: A much more abundant neighbour one base away suggests this may be a read error. The chain combines TRBV7-6 with TRBJ2-3; D may correspond to TRBD1 or TRBD2 (6 bases each). The germline CDR1 and CDR2 sequences are SGHVS and FNYEAQ. CDR3 size: 16 residues. V lost 4 bases and J 4 bases, leaving 18 bases between the germline ends. The CDR3 DNA reads TGTGCCAGCAGCTCTACCGGGGGCTGGAGCGCAGATACGCAGTATTTT. This gives the protein CASSSTGGWSADTQYF.

The CDR3 sequence is CSVGPRVLNTEAFF. The CDR3, as DNA: TGCAGCGTTGGGCCCAGGGTTCTGAACACTGAAGCTTTCTTT. The rearrangement links TRBV29-1 to TRBJ1-1; D is perhaps TRBD1 (5 bases). This CDR3 has 14 residues. V lost 4 bases, J lost 0 bases, and 12 bases lay in between. Germline CDR1 reads SQVTM; CDR2 reads ANQGSEA. The complete variable domain, with remaining parts taken from reference TRBV29-1 and TRBJ1-1, reads SAVISQKPSRDICQRGTSLTIQCQVDSQVTMMFWYRQQPGQSLTLIATANQGSEATYESGFVIDKFPISRPNLTFSTLTVSNMSPEDSSIYLCSVGPRVLNTEAFFGQGTRLTVV.

A word on this clonotype: A read error is possible here, since a much larger clone lies one base away. Since no conserved phenylalanine or tryptophan closes the CDR3, a read error is the likely cause. V usage is TRBV11-3 and J usage is TRBJ2-7; D gene unclear. Germline loops: CDR1 SGHNT, CDR2 YENEEA. Trimming cost V 6 bases and J 2 bases, with 14 bases left between them. The CDR3 runs 14 residues. The CDR3 region has the DNA TGTGCCAGCAGGTTGGGGAATATGGCCTACGAGCAGTACCTC. Protein product: CASRLGNMAYEQYL.

The chain combines TRBV10-3 with TRBJ2-3; D is unclear. The V gene lost 10 bases and the J gene lost 0 bases, with 20 bases spanning the gap. This CDR3 has 16 residues. The V gene's germline CDR1 is ENHRY and CDR2 SYGVKD. The CDR3 region has the DNA TGTGCCACTATTCCTATCTGGGGTCCTAGCACAGATACGCAGTATTTT. It encodes CATIPIWGPSTDTQYF.

This clonotype was counted many times. The J gene is TRBJ2-7, the V gene TRBV7-6, with 14 nucleotides matching TRBD2. The CDR3 is 15 amino acids. J lost 4 bases, V lost 5 bases, and 4 bases had no gene match. CDR1 is SGHVS, CDR2 FNYEAQ, per germline. The chain's CDR3 is CASSEGLAGGYEQYF. CDR3 DNA sequence: TGTGCCAGCAGCGAAGGACTAGCGGGAGGTTACGAGCAGTACTTC.

J is TRBJ2-7 and V is TRBV29-1; D may match TRBD1 or TRBD2 (5 bases each). CDR3 length: 14 residues. The V end lost 8 bases, the J end lost 0 bases, and 17 bases lay between the germline ends. Germline V gives CDR1 SQVTM, CDR2 ANQGSEA. CDR3 bases: TGCAGCAGTGAAGCGGACCAGGGCTCCTACGAGCAGTACTTC. This codes for CSSEADQGSYEQYF.

The chain couples TRBV18 to TRBJ2-7; TRBD2 matches at 10 bases. CDR3 length equals 17 residues. J was trimmed by 4 bases and V by 2 bases; bases with no gene match: 11. The germline V gene has CDR1 KGHSH and CDR2 LQKENI. CDR3 in amino acids: CASSPDVGTSAFYEQYF. CDR3 DNA: TGTGCCAGCTCACCAGATGTAGGGACTAGCGCCTTTTACGAGCAGTACTTC.